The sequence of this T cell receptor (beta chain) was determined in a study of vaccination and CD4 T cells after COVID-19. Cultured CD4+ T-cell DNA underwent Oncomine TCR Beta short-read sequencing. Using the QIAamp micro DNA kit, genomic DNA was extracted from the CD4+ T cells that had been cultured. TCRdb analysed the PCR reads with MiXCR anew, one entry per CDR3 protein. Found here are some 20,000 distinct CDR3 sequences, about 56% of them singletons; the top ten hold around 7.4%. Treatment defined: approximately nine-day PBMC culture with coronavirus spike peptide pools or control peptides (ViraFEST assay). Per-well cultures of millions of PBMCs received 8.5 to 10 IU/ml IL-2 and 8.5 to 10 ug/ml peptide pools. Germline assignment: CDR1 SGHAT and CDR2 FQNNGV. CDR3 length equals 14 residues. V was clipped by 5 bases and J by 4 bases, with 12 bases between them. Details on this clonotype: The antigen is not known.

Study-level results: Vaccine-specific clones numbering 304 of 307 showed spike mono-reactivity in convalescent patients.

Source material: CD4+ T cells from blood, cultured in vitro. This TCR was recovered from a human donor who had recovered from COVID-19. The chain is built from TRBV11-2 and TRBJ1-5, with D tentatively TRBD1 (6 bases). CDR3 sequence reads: CASSDLTGNQPQHF. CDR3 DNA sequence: TGTGCCAGCAGCGATCTCACAGGGAATCAGCCCCAGCATTTT.